This T cell receptor (beta chain) derives from a study of patients with pleural tuberculosis. This clonotype was found many times. A single record per CDR3 protein comes from TCRdb applying MiXCR to the reads. The sample consists of 29,000 or so distinct CDR3 sequences, 18% of them appearing once. From germline, CDR1 is DFQATT and CDR2 SNEGSKA (reference sequence). Trimming pared 3 bases from V and 5 bases from J, leaving 10 bases between. CDR3 size: 12 residues. The receptor's source is a human donor with pleural tuberculosis. This rearrangement joins TRBV20-1 to TRBJ2-5; D unresolved. The sequencing input was peripheral blood. CDR3 DNA: TGCAGTGCTAGTGGCGGATGGGAGACCCAGTACTTC. Translating gives CSASGGWETQYF.